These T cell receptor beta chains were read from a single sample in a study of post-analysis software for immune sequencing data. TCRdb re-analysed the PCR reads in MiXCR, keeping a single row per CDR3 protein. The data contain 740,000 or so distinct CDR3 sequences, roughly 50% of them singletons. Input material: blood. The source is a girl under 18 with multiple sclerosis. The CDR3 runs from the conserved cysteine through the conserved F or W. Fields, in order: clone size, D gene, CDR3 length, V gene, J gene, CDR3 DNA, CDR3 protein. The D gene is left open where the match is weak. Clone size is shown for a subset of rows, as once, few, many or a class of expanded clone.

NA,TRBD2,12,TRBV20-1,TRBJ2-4,TGCAGTGCTAGGCCGGGGGGAAACATTCAGTACTTC,CSARPGGNIQYF
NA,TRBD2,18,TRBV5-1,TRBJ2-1,TGCGCCAGCAGCGATCTAGCGGGGGGGCCCCCCTCCTACAATGAGCAGTTCTTC,CASSDLAGGPPSYNEQFF
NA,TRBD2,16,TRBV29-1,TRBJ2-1,TGCAGCGGGGCGGGACTAGCGGGTTACTCCTACAATGAGCAGTTCTTC,CSGAGLAGYSYNEQFF
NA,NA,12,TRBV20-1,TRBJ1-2,TGCAGTGCTCCCTCCTTGGACTGTGGCTACACCTTC,CSAPSLDCGYTF
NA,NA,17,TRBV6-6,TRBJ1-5,TGTGCCAGCAGTTACACCCCGCGTGGGAGGTACAATCAGCCCCAGCATTTT,CASSYTPRGRYNQPQHF
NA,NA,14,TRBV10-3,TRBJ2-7,TGTGCCATCAGTGACCGGGGCAGCTCCTACGAGCAGTACTTC,CAISDRGSSYEQYF
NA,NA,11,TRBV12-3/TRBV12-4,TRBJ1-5,TGTGCCAGCGGGGGGACGGGCCCCCAGCATTTT,CASGGTGPQHF
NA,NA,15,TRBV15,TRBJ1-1,TGTGCCACCAGCAGAGATTGGATAGGGGACACTGAAGCTTTCTTT,CATSRDWIGDTEAFF
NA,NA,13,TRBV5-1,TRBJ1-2,TGCGCCAGCAGTAGGACAGTAAACCATGGCTACACCTTC,CASSRTVNHGYTF
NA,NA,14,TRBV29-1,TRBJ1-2,TGCAGCGTTGAACAGATCATGACAAACTATGGCTACACCTTC,CSVEQIMTNYGYTF
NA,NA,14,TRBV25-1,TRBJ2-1,TGTGCCAGCAGTGAATATACTGATTCGAATGAGCAGTTCTTC,CASSEYTDSNEQFF
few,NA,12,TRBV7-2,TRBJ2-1,TGTGCCAGCCGGGGCTTGGACAATGAGCAGTTCTTC,CASRGLDNEQFF
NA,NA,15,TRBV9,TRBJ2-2,TGTGCCAGCAGCGTACGCAGTTTGGGGGGCGGGGAGCTGTTTTTT,CASSVRSLGGGELFF
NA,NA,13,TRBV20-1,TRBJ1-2,TGCAGTGCTAGAGATTTGGCAGCGTATGGCTACACCTTC,CSARDLAAYGYTF
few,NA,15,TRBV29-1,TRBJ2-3,TGCAGCGTCCAAGGTAGTAGCGGCTACACAGATACGCAGTATTTT,CSVQGSSGYTDTQYF
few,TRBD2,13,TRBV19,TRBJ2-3,TGTGCCAGTACTAGCGGTTACACAGATACGCAGTATTTT,CASTSGYTDTQYF
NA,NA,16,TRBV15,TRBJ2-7,TGTGCCACCAGCAGAGCCCCCTCCGGGACGACTGGCGAGCAGTACTTC,CATSRAPSGTTGEQYF
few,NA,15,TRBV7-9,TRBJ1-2,TGTGCCAGCAGCCCCCATTCAGGGGAAGTTGGTGGCTACACCTTC,CASSPHSGEVGGYTF
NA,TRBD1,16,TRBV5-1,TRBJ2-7,TGCGCCAGCAGCTTGGCCGGGACAGGGAATTCCTTCGAGCAGTACTTC,CASSLAGTGNSFEQYF
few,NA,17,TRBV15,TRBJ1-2,TGTGCCACCAGCAGAGATCGGGAGTCATTCGCGAACTATGGCTACACCTTC,CATSRDRESFANYGYTF
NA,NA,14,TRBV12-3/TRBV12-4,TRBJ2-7,TGTGCCAGCAGTTTAAGGGATCTCATCTACGAGCAGTACTTC,CASSLRDLIYEQYF
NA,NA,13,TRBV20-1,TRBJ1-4,TGCAGTGCTGTAGACGCAACTAATGAAAAACTGTTTTTT,CSAVDATNEKLFF
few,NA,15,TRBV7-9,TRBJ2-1,TGTGCCAGCAGCTTGGGACCGATCCCCTACAATGAGCAGTTCTTC,CASSLGPIPYNEQFF
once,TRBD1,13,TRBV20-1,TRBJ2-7,TGCAGTGCTACGAGGACAGGGCTCTACGAGCAGTACTTC,CSATRTGLYEQYF
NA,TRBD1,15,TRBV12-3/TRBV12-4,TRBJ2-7,TGTGCCAGCAGTTTGGGCAGGGGGATAGGCTACGAGCAGTACTTC,CASSLGRGIGYEQYF
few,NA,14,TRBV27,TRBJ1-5,TGTGCCAGCAGTTCCGGGACACTTAATCAGCCCCAGCATTTT,CASSSGTLNQPQHF
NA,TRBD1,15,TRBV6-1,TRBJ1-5,TGTGCCAGCAGTGAGATGACAGGGAGCAATCAGCCCCAGCATTTT,CASSEMTGSNQPQHF
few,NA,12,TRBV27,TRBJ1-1,TGTGCCAGCGGATCAGGTCACAACCCAGCTTTCTTT,CASGSGHNPAFF
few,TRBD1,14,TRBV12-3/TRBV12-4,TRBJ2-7,TGTGCCAGCAGTCCCATGAGCACAGGGGACGAGCAGTACTTC,CASSPMSTGDEQYF
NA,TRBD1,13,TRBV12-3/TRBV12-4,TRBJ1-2,TGTGCCAGCAGTGCCCGCAGGGGGCATGGCTACACCTTC,CASSARRGHGYTF
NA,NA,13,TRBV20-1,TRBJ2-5,TGCAGTGCTAGATCCAGCGGACAAGAGACCCAGTACTTC,CSARSSGQETQYF
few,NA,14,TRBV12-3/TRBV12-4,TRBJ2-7,TGTGCCAGCAGTTTAGGGATCCCTCTCTACGAGCAGTACTTC,CASSLGIPLYEQYF
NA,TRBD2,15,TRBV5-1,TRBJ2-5,TGCGCCAGCAGCTTGAATAGCGGGATAACCAATGAGCAGTACTTC,CASSLNSGITNEQYF
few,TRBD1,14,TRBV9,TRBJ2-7,TGTGCCAGCAGCTACGGGACAGGGGAGTACGAGCAGTACTTC,CASSYGTGEYEQYF
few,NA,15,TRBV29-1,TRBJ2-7,TGCAGCGTAAGTTTCGCAGACTACCTATCCTACGAGCAGTACTTC,CSVSFADYLSYEQYF
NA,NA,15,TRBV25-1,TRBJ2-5,TGTGCCAGCAGTGCCCTAGGGGCAGGCGGAGAGACCCAGTACTTC,CASSALGAGGETQYF
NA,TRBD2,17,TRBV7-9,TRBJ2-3,TGTGCCAGCAGCTTAAAGTCGTCTAGCGGAGTCACAGATACGCAGTATTTT,CASSLKSSSGVTDTQYF
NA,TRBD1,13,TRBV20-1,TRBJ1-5,TGCAGTGCTAGGTCGACAGGGGATCAGCCCCAGCATTTT,CSARSTGDQPQHF
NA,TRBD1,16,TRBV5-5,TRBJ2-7,TGTGCCAGCAGCTATTCCATAGGACAGGGATCCTACGAGCAGTACTTC,CASSYSIGQGSYEQYF
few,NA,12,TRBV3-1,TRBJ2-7,TGTGCCAGCAGCCTATCTATCGCCGAGCAGTACTTC,CASSLSIAEQYF
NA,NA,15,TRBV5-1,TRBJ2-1,TGCGTCAGCAGCTTCTCTGTGGGACCCGACAATGAGCAGTTCTTC,CVSSFSVGPDNEQFF
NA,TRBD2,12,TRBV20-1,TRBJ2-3,TGCAGTGGAAGCGGGAGACAAGATACGCAGTATTTT,CSGSGRQDTQYF
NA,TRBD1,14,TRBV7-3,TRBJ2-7,TGTGCCAGCAGCCAAGGGGGCAGGTACTACGAGCAGTACTTC,CASSQGGRYYEQYF
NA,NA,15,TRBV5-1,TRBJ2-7,TGCGCCAGCAGCTTGGAGCCGGAGAGCTCCTACGAGCAGTACTTC,CASSLEPESSYEQYF
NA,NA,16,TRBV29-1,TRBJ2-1,TGCAGCGTTGAAGGTTCAGCCCGGGGAAGTCCCCTCTTCCAGTTCTTC,CSVEGSARGSPLFQFF
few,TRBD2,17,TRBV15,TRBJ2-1,TGTGCCACCAGCAGAGATGGAGGGACTAGCGGGAGGAACGAGCAGTTCTTC,CATSRDGGTSGRNEQFF
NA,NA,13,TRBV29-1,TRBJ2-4,TGCAGCGTTATAGACAGTTATAGGGACATTCAGTACTTC,CSVIDSYRDIQYF
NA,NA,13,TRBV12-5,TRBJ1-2,TGTGCTAGTGGTTTGGTACATTCAGGAAGCTACACCTTC,CASGLVHSGSYTF
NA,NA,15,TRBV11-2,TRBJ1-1,TGTGCCAGCAGCCCGAGCCGAACTATGAACACTGAAGCTTTCTTT,CASSPSRTMNTEAFF
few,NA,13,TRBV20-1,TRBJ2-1,TGCAGTGCGGTACTAGCCTCCTACAATGAGCAGTTCTTC,CSAVLASYNEQFF
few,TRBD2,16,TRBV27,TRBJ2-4,TGTGCCAGCAGTGCTAGCGGGGGGGGAGTTGGAAACATTCAGTACTTC,CASSASGGGVGNIQYF
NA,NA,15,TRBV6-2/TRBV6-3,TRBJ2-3,TGTGCCAGCAGTTTGCGACGGCAAAGCACAGATACGCAGTATTTT,CASSLRRQSTDTQYF
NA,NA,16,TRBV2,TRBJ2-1,TGTGCCAGCAGTGTAAACGAGGCGAGCTCCTACAATGAGCAGTTCTTC,CASSVNEASSYNEQFF